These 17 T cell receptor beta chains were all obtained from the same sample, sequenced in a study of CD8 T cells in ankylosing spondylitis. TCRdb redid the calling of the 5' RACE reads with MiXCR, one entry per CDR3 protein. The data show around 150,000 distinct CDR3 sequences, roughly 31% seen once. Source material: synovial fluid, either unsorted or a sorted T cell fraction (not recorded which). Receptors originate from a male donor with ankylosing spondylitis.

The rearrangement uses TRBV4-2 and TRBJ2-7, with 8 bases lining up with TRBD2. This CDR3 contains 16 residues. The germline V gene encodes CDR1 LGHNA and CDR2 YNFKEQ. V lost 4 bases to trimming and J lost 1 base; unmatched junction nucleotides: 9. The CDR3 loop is CASSPSGGGRSYEQYF. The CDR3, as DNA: TGTGCCAGCAGCCCATCTGGCGGGGGGAGGTCCTACGAGCAGTACTTC.

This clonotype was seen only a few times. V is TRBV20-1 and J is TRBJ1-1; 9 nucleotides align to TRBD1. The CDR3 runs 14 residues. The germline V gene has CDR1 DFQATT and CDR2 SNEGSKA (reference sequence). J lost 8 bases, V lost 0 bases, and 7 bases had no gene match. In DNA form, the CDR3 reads TGCAGTGCTAGAGAAGGACAGGGGAAGCGAGAAGCTTTCTTT. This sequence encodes CSAREGQGKREAFF.

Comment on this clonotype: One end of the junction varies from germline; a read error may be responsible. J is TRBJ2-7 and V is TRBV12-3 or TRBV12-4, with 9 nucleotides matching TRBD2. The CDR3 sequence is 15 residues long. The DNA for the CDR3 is TGTGCCAGCAGTCTTCCGACTAGCGGCCCCTACGAGCAGTATTTC. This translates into CASSLPTSGPYEQYF.

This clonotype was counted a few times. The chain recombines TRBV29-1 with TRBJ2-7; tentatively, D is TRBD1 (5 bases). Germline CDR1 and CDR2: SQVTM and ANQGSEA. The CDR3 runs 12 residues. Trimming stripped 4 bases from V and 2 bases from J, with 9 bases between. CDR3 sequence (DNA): TGCAGCGTTGTTAGGGGCCCCTACGAGCAGTACTTC. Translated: CSVVRGPYEQYF.

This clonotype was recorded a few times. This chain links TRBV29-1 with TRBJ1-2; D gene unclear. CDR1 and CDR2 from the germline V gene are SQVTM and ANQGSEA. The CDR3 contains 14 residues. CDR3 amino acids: CRVDGGSTNYGYTF. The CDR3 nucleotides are TGCAGGGTGGACGGAGGATCTACTAACTATGGCTACACCTTC.

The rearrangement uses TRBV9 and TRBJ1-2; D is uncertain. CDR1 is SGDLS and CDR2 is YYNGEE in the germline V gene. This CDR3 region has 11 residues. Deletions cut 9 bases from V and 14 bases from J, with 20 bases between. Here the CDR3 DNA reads TGTGCCATGCAGCGTAGCGAGGGTCGGACCTTC. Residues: CAMQRSEGRTF.

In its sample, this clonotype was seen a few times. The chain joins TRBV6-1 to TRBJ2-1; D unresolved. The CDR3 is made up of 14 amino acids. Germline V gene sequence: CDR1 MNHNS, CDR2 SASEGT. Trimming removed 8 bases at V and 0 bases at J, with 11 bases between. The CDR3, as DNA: TGTGCCAGCCTGAAGGCCCCCTCCTACAATGAGCAGTTCTTC. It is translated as CASLKAPSYNEQFF.

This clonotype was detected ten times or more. CDR3 sequence (DNA): TGTGCCACCAGCGCCCCACTAGCGGGAGGGCCGGTGACGCAGTATTTT. Its protein product is CATSAPLAGGPVTQYF. V usage is TRBV24-1 and J usage is TRBJ2-3, with 13 positions matching TRBD2. V dropped 7 bases and J dropped 9; count of bases not matched to a gene: 12. The germline V gene encodes CDR1 KGHDR and CDR2 SFDVKD. The CDR3 runs to 16 residues.

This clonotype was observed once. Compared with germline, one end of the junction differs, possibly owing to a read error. The CDR3 coding sequence is TGTGCCAGCAGTTCCCGTGGGTCTGCCAGAAACATTCAGTACTTC. Translation: CASSSRGSARNIQYF. This rearrangement joins TRBV6-2 or TRBV6-3 to TRBJ2-4, with unresolved D. This CDR3 has 15 amino acids. Germline V gene lookup returns CDR1 MNHEY and CDR2 SVGEGT.

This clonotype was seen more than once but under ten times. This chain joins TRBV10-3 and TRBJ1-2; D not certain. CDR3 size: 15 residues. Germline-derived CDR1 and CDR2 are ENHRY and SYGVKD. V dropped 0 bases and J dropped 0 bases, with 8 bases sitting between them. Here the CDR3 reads CAISESSGANYGYTF. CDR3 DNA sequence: TGTGCCATCAGTGAGTCTTCAGGAGCTAACTATGGCTACACCTTC.

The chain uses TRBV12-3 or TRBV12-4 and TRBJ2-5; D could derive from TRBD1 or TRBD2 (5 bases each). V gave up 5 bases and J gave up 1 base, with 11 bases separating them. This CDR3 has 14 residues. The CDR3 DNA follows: TGTGCCAGCAGTCCGGGACGGGTCCAAGAGACCCAGTACTTC. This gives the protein CASSPGRVQETQYF.

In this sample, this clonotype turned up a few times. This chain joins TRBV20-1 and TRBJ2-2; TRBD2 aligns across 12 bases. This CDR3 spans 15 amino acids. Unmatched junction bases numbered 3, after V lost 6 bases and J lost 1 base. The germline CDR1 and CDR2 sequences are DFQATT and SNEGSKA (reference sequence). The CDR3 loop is CSAKTSGGNTGELFF. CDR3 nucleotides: TGCAGTGCCAAGACTAGCGGGGGGAACACCGGGGAGCTGTTTTTT.

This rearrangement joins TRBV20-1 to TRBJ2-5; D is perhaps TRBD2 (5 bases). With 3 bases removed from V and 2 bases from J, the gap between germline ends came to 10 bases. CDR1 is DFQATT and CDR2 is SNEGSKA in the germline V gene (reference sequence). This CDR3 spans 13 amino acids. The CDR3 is CSASSGKQETQYF. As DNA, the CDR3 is TGCAGTGCTAGTTCCGGGAAACAAGAGACCCAGTACTTC.

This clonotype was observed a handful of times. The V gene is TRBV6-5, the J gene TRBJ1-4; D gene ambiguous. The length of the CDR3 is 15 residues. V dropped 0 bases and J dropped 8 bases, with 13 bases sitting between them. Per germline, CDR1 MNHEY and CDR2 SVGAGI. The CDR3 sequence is CASSYSKFRREKLFF. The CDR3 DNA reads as TGTGCCAGCAGTTACTCGAAATTTCGGCGGGAAAAACTGTTTTTT.

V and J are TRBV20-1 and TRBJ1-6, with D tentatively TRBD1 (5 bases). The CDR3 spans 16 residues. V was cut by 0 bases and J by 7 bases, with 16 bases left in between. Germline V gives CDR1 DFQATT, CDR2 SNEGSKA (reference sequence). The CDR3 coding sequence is TGCAGTGCTAGAGATCCTGCTCAGGGAGCGAATTCACCCCTCCACTTT. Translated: CSARDPAQGANSPLHF.

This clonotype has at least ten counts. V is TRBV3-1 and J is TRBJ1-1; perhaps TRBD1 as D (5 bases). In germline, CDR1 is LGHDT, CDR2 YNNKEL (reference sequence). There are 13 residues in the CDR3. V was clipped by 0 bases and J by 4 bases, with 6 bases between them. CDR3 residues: CASSQDGGTEAFF. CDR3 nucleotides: TGTGCCAGCAGCCAAGACGGGGGCACTGAAGCTTTCTTT.

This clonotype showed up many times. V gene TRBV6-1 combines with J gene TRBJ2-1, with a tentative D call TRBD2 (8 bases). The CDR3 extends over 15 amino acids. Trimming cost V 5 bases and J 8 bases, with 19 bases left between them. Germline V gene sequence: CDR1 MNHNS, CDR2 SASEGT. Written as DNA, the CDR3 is TGTGCCAGCAGTAAAGGGGGCGGGGGGTGGCATGAGCAGTTCTTC. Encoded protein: CASSKGGGGWHEQFF.